These T cell receptor beta chains were read from a single sample in a study of T cell responses to AZD1222 COVID-19 vaccine. Clones were read by immunoSEQ multiplex PCR, and TCRdb kept only the in-frame ones, dropping some. Of roughly 190,000 clones listed, approximately 91% are singletons. This sample comprised peripheral blood, obtained 28 days after the second AZD1222 dose. The receptors stem from an adult who received the AZD1222 COVID-19 vaccine. Each CDR3 is given with its conserved first and last residue.

v_call,j_call,cdr3_aa
TRBV6-5,TRBJ2-3,CASRTVGTDTQYF
TRBV5-1,TRBJ1-3,CASSLGGYSGNTIYF
TRBV3-1/TRBV3-2,TRBJ1-2,CASSQWDRPHGYTF
TRBV6-5,TRBJ1-5,CAIAARNNQPQHF
TRBV5-4,TRBJ2-7,CASSLGRKSPPEQYF
TRBV5-4,TRBJ1-6,CASKPWGNSPLHF
TRBV28,TRBJ2-1,CASSSPGPGGDEQFF
TRBV5-1,TRBJ1-6,CASSRGEEVSPLHF
TRBV7-3,TRBJ2-3,CASSPPGTGFGDTQYF
TRBV3-1/TRBV3-2,TRBJ2-7,CASSRTEVYEQYF
TRBV7-3,TRBJ1-6,CASSSEGDRNSPLHF
TRBV5-1,TRBJ2-7,CASSLGTGISSYEQYF
TRBV30,TRBJ2-1,CAWSREGPRGDEQFF
TRBV24-1,TRBJ2-1,CATSASGPYNEQFF
TRBV11-2,TRBJ1-2,CASRQTGQSYGYTF
TRBV12-5,TRBJ1-2,CASGSPSTGEYGYTF
TRBV6-6,TRBJ1-4,CAGRFSANEKLFF
TRBV7-8,TRBJ2-7,CASSLVRLASYEQYF
TRBV2,TRBJ2-1,CADINTGRGRNEQFF
TRBV19,TRBJ1-2,CASSRDVGYTF
TRBV10-3,TRBJ2-6,CAISSKGPRSGANVLTF
TRBV7-9,TRBJ2-1,CASSPGGSSGDNEQFF
TRBV3-1/TRBV3-2,TRBJ1-6,CASSQEYSPLHF
TRBV19,TRBJ2-7,CASSMLGTGGELTSGSSYEQYF
TRBV24-1,TRBJ2-2,CATRDTNTGELFF
TRBV25-1,TRBJ2-7,CASMSGTSGYEQYF
TRBV29-1,TRBJ2-1,CSVEVSSGKYNEQFF
TRBV6-2/TRBV6-3,TRBJ2-5,CASSYSKLAGGETQYF
TRBV18,TRBJ1-1,CASSLGQGNTEAFF
TRBV6-6,TRBJ2-5,CASSILAAQETQYF
TRBV15,TRBJ1-1,CATRVDRRDTEAFF
TRBV5-1,TRBJ2-7,CASSLRETHYEQYF
TRBV4-1,TRBJ2-7,CASSQDLFGLAAPTAEQYF
TRBV7-9,TRBJ1-2,CASSLLRAGGYTF
TRBV6-5,TRBJ1-2,CASRMDSNYGYTF
TRBV6-4,TRBJ2-2,CASSPTGGDTGELFF
TRBV10-3,TRBJ2-7,CAISGLALRDYEQYF